This T cell receptor beta chain was identified during a study of CD8+CD57+ T cells in acquired aplastic anemia. Study information: An average of roughly 3 ug of DNA was obtained from sorted CD4+ and CD8+ cells. Study results and limitations: Patients versus controls showed no significant CD8+ Simpson's diversity difference. The study identified almost 30 CD8+ CDR3 sequences shared by patients and controls.

Germline CDR1 MNHNS, CDR2 SASEGT. V lost 8 bases and J 11 bases, leaving 25 bases between the germline ends. The CDR3 has 15 residues. Both TCR beta VDJ combination and CDR3 sequence profiling were carried out. Genomic DNA was the template for this profiling. Each CDR3 protein gets one entry after TCRdb re-called the reads with MiXCR. The sample yields more than 150,000 distinct CDR3 sequences, about 47% seen once. As for this clonotype: Its antigen is unknown. A read error is possible here, since a much larger clone lies one base away.

The sequenced material came from sorted CD4+, CD8+, or CD8+CD57+ T cells (not recorded which) from PBMCs. This rearrangement joins TRBV6-1 to TRBJ1-5; D gene uncertain. The TCR was taken from a human donor in good health. The chain's CDR3 is CASATDGGQSLAQHF. The CDR3 DNA reads TGTGCCAGCGCCACGGACGGAGGCCAAAGTCTGGCCCAGCATTTT.